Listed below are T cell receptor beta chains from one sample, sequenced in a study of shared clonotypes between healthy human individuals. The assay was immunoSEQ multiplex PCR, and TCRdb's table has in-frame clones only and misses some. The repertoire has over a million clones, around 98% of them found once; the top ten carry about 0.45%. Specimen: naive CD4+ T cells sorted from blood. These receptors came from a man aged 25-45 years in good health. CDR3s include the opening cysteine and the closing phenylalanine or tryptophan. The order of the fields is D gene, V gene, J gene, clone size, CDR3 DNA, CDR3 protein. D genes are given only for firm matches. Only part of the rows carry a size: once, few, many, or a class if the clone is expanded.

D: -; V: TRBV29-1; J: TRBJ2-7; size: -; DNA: TGCAGCGTTGTTTCGGGGGTTGATATGTCCTACGAGCAGTACTTC; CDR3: CSVVSGVDMSYEQYF
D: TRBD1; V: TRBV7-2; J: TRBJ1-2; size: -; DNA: TGTGCCAGCAGCTTAAGAGCACAGGGGGCGTATGGCTACACCTTC; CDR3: CASSLRAQGAYGYTF
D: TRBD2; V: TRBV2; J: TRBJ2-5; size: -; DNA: TGTGCCAGCGGGGGGGCCGGGACTAGCTGGGTCGCAGAGACCCAGTACTTC; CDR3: CASGGAGTSWVAETQYF
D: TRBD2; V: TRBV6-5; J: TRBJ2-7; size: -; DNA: TGTGCCAGCAGCAGGGAGGGTTGGTCCGAGCAGTACTTC; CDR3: CASSREGWSEQYF
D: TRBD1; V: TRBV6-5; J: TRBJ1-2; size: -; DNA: TGTGCCAGCAGCAAGAGGGACAGGGGAAGCTATGGCTACACCTTC; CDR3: CASSKRDRGSYGYTF
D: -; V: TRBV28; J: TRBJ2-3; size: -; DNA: TGTGCCAGCAGTTTATTGGGGGGAAACACAGATACGCAGTATTTT; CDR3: CASSLLGGNTDTQYF
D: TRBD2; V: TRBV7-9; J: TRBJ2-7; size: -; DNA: TGTGCCAGCAGCTCCCAGGTTACTAGCGGGAGTTTGTACGAGCAGTACTTC; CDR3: CASSSQVTSGSLYEQYF
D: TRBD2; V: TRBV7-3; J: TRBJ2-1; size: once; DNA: TGTGCCAGCAGTCACGGGACTAGCGGGATCAATGAGCAGTTCTTC; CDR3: CASSHGTSGINEQFF
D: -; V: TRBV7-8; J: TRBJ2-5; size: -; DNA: TGTGCCAGCAGGGTCCAAGAGACCCAGTACTTC; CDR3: CASRVQETQYF
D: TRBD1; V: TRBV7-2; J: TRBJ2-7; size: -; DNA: TGTGCCAGCAGCTTAGCACAACAGGGGGCACGGTACGAGCAGTACTTC; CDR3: CASSLAQQGARYEQYF
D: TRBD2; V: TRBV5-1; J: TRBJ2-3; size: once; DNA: TGCGCCAGCAGCTTGGCCGGGACTAGTGGCCAGCCAGATACGCAGTATTTT; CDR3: CASSLAGTSGQPDTQYF
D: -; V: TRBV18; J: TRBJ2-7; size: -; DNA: TGTGCCAGCTCACTGACAGGAACTCCCTCCTACGAGCAGTACTTC; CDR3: CASSLTGTPSYEQYF
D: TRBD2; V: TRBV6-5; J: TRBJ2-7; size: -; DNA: TGTGCCAGCAGTCCACCCCAAGCGGGAAGCTACGAGCAGTACTTC; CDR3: CASSPPQAGSYEQYF
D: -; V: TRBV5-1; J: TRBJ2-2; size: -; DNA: TGCGCCAGCAGGACAGGACATACCGGGGAGCTGTTTTTT; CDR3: CASRTGHTGELFF
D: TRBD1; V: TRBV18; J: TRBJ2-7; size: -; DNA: TGTGCCAGCTCACTTAGGACAGGGGCAGGCGAGCAGTACTTC; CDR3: CASSLRTGAGEQYF
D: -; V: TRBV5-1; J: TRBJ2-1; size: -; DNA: TGCGCCAGTTCGATCGGCAATTTGGGAAACAATGAGCAGTTCTTC; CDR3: CASSIGNLGNNEQFF
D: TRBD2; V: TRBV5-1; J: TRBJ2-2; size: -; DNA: TGCGCCAGCAGCTTCCGGGAGGGAAACACCGGGGAGCTGTTTTTT; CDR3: CASSFREGNTGELFF
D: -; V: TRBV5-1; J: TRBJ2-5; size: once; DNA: TGCGCCAGCAGCTTGGAGATCAGCGAGACCCAGTACTTC; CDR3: CASSLEISETQYF
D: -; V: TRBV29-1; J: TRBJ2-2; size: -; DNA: TGCAGCGTTGAAGGAGGCCAGGGCCTCACCGGGGAGCTGTTTTTT; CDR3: CSVEGGQGLTGELFF
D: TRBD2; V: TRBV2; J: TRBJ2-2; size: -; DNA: TGTGCCAGCAGTGCGAGCGGGACGAACACCGGGGAGCTGTTTTTT; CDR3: CASSASGTNTGELFF
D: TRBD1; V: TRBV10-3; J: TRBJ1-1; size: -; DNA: TGTGCCATCAGGGCGGGACAGACGAACACTGAAGCTTTCTTT; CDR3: CAIRAGQTNTEAFF
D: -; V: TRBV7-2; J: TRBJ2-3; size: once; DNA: TGTGCCAGCAGCATGCTCGAAGGGGCAGATACGCAGTATTTT; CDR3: CASSMLEGADTQYF
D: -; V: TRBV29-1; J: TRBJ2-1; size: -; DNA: TGCAGCGTTGCGAAAAGTTCAGCGGACAATGAGCAGTTCTTC; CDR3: CSVAKSSADNEQFF
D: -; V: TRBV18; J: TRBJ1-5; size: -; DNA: TGTGCCAGCTCACTACAGGGAAATCAGCCCCAGCATTTT; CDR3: CASSLQGNQPQHF
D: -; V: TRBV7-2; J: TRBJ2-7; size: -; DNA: TGTGCCAGCAGCTTAGCGGCTAGCTCCTACGAGCAGTACTTC; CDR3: CASSLAASSYEQYF
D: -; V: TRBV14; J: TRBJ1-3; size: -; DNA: TGTGCCAGCAGCCATTCTGGAAACACCATATATTTT; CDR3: CASSHSGNTIYF
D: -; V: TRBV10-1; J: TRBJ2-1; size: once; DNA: TGCGCCAGCACCCCGGGACAAGGGAACAATGAGCAGTTCTTC; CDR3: CASTPGQGNNEQFF
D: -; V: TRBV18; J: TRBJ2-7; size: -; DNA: TGTGCCAGCTCACCTAAACAGGGATACGAGCAGTACTTC; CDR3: CASSPKQGYEQYF
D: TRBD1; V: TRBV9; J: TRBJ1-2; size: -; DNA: TGTGCCAGCAGCGTAGACGGACAGGGTTATGGCTACACCTTC; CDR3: CASSVDGQGYGYTF
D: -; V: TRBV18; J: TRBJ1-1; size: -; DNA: TGTGCCAGCTCCCCAAATCCCACTGAAGCTTTCTTT; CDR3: CASSPNPTEAFF
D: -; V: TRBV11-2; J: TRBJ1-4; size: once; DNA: TGTGCCAGCAGCTCCCCGGACTGGGGGGGGGAAAAACTGTTTTTT; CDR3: CASSSPDWGGEKLFF
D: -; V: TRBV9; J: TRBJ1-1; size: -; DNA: TGTGCCAGCAGCTTATTAGGGGGGGAGAATGAAGCTTTCTTT; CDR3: CASSLLGGENEAFF
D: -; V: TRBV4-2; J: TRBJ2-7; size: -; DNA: TGTGCCAGCAGCCAAGACCCCCCCCACGAGCAGTACTTC; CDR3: CASSQDPPHEQYF
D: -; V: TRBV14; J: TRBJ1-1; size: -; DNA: TGTGCCAGCAGCCAATTATACGGAAGCCAAGCTTTCTTT; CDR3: CASSQLYGSQAFF
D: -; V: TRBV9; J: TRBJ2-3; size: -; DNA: TGTGCCAGCAGCGCTGCAGGTAGCACAGATACGCAGTATTTT; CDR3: CASSAAGSTDTQYF
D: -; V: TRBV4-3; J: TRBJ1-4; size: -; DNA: TGCGCCAGCAGCCAAGAGGGGGCTAATGAAAAACTGTTTTTT; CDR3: CASSQEGANEKLFF
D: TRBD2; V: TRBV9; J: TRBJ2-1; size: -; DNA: TGTGCCAGCAGCTTCCTAGCGGGCTCACCCTACAATGAGCAGTTCTTC; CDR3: CASSFLAGSPYNEQFF
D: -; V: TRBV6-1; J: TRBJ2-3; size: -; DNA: TGTGCCAGCAGTGAATGGACAGCCCTCACAGATACGCAGTATTTT; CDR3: CASSEWTALTDTQYF
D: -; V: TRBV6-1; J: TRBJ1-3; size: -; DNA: TGTGCCAGCATGATCCCCTCTGGAAACACCATATATTTT; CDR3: CASMIPSGNTIYF
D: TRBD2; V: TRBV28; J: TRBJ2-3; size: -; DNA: TGTGCCAGCAGTTTAACGACTAGCGGGAGGGTCACAGATACGCAGTATTTT; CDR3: CASSLTTSGRVTDTQYF
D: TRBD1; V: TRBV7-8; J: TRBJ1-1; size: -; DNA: TGTGCCAGCAGCTTCGGACAGGGCATTTCGTACACTGAAGCTTTCTTT; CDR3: CASSFGQGISYTEAFF
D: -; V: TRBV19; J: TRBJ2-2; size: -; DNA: TGTGCCAGTAGCCCGGCAGGGGCGAACACCGGGGAGCTGTTTTTT; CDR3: CASSPAGANTGELFF
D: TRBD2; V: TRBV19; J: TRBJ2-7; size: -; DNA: TGTGCCAGTAGTATAGCCTGGGCGGGAGTCTACGAGCAGTACTTC; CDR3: CASSIAWAGVYEQYF
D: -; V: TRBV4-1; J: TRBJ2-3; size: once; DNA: TGCGCCAGCGACGGACTAAGAGGAAGTATTACTAAGAGGAAGTATTTT; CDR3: CASDGLRGSITKRKYF
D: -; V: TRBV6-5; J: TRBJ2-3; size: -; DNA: TGTGCCAGCAGTTATGTCGCGGGGAGCACAGATACGCAGTATTTT; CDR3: CASSYVAGSTDTQYF
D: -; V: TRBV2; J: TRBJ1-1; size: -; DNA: TGTGCCAGCACCGGAGACCCTGGAGGGGCTGAAGCTTTCTTT; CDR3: CASTGDPGGAEAFF
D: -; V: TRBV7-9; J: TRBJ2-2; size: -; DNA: TGTGCCAGCAGCCCATCCGACAAGGGATGGGCCGGGGAGCTGTTTTTT; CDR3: CASSPSDKGWAGELFF
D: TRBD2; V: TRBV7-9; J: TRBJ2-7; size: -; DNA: TGTGCCAGCAGCTTAGTAACTAGCGCCGAGCAGTACTTC; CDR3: CASSLVTSAEQYF